This entry features one TCR beta chain sequence. Antigen: not known. Using immunoSEQ multiplex PCR, the repertoire was profiled, and TCRdb retains in-frame clones only, with some absent. The sample consists of about 160,000 clones, around 92% of them appearing once. Germline V CDR1 and CDR2: MNHEY, SVGAGI. This CDR3 comprises 14 residues. Trimming removed 3 bases from V and 4 bases from J, with 12 bases in between. This specimen belongs to a study of cytomegalovirus exposure and HLA in healthy donors. Study results and limitations: The authors enumerated over 150 TCR beta chains as linked to cytomegalovirus.

V and J are TRBV6-5 and TRBJ1-1; a possible D gene is TRBD1 (5 bases). The sequencing sample was made of PBMCs. This sequence originates from a woman aged 18-29 years in good health and CMV-seropositive. The CDR3 reads CASSYYQGGTEAFF. DNA for the CDR3: TGTGCCAGCAGTTATTACCAGGGTGGCACTGAAGCTTTCTTT.